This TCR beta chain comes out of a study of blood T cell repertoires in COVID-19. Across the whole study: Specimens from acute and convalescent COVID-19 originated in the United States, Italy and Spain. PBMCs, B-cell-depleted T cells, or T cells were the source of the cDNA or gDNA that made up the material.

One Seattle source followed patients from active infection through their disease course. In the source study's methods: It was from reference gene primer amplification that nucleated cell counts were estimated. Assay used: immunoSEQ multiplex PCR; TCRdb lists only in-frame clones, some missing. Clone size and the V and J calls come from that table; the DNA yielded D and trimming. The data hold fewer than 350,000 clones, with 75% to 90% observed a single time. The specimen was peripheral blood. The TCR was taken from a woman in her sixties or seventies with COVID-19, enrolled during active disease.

CDR3 protein: CASSIASGTAYEQYF. The DNA of the CDR3 is TGTGCCAGTAGTATCGCATCGGGGACAGCCTACGAGCAGTACTTC. The chain links TRBV19 to TRBJ2-7; TRBD1 agrees at 7 bases. This CDR3 region has 15 residues. V shed 3 bases and J 2 bases; nucleotides not matched to a gene: 7. Germline CDR1 LNHDA, CDR2 SQIVND (reference sequence).